This T cell receptor beta chain was recorded in a study of blood T cell repertoires in COVID-19. Background on the study: T cells, B-cell-depleted T cells, or PBMCs supplied cDNA or gDNA.

Authors' methods: Quantification of nucleated cells was approximated via reference gene primer amplification. Libraries were prepared by immunoSEQ multiplex PCR; TCRdb keeps only in-frame clonotypes and omits some of them. That table gives V, J and clone size, and the DNA gave D and trimming. This table holds 150,000 to 200,000 clones, 65% to 80% found once. Germline CDR1 and CDR2: KGHSH and LQKENI. This CDR3 has 15 residues. V lost 5 bases, J lost 2 bases, and 3 bases stayed unmatched. The receptor was isolated from a man aged 55 to 70 with acute or convalescent COVID-19. The genes are TRBV18 and TRBJ2-6; 7 nucleotides line up with TRBD1. Sequenced input: peripheral blood. The CDR3 here is CASSDDRAGANVLTF. In nucleotides, the CDR3 is TGTGCCAGCTCAGATGACAGGGCTGGGGCCAACGTCCTGACTTTC. Filled out from reference TRBV18 and TRBJ2-6, the complete variable domain reads NAGVMQNPRHLVRRRGQEARLRCSPMKGHSHVYWYRQLPEEGLKFMVYLQKENIIDESGMPKERFSAEFPKEGPSILRIQQVVRGDSAAYFCASSDDRAGANVLTFGAGSRLTVL.